These 32 T cell receptor beta chains were all obtained from the same sample, sequenced in a study of T cells after yellow fever vaccination. TCRdb reanalysed the 5' RACE reads using MiXCR and keeps one entry per CDR3 protein. The sample yields some 300,000 distinct CDR3 sequences, around 8.1% seen once. The sample consisted of PBMCs, taken about 41 days after the first yellow fever vaccination. Receptors originate from a man aged 18 to 29 who received the YFV17D yellow fever vaccine.

This chain links TRBV28 with TRBJ1-5; D unresolved. Germline CDR1 is MDHEN and CDR2 is SYDVKM. This CDR3 has 15 residues. V lost 6 bases and J 0 bases, leaving 12 bases between the germline ends. The CDR3 protein is CASSLQTYSNQPQHF. CDR3 DNA sequence: TGTGCCAGCAGCCTACAGACATATAGCAATCAGCCCCAGCATTTT.

This sequence joins TRBV3-1 and TRBJ2-3, with D possibly being TRBD2 (6 bases). The germline gives CDR1 LGHDT, CDR2 YNNKEL (reference sequence). V lost 0 bases and J lost 0, with 13 bases in between. This CDR3 spans 17 amino acids. Written as DNA, the CDR3 is TGTGCCAGCAGCCAAGATCGGAGGGCGGAGAGCACAGATACGCAGTATTTT. Residues: CASSQDRRAESTDTQYF.

This clonotype was seen more than once but under ten times. The CDR3 loop reads CASSQDWIADNEQFF. In DNA, the CDR3 is TGCGCCAGCAGCCAAGATTGGATAGCGGACAATGAGCAGTTCTTC. The chain combines TRBV4-3 with TRBJ2-1; possibly TRBD2 for D (6 bases). The CDR3 is made up of 15 amino acids. In germline, CDR1 is LGHNA, CDR2 YSLEER. Trimming shortened V by 0 bases and J by 5 bases, and 11 bases separated the two germline ends.

The chain couples TRBV6-1 to TRBJ2-2; 7 positions agree with TRBD2. V was clipped by 3 bases and J by 0 bases; unmatched bases: 1. Germline CDR1 MNHNS, CDR2 SASEGT. The CDR3 runs to 15 residues. CDR3 nucleotide sequence: TGTGCCAGCAGTGACGGACTAGCGAACACCGGGGAGCTGTTTTTT. This codes for CASSDGLANTGELFF.

The V gene is TRBV7-2, the J gene TRBJ2-7, with no clear D. CDR1 is SGHTA and CDR2 is FQGNSA in the germline V gene. Trimming stripped 5 bases from V and 2 bases from J, with 16 bases between. CDR3 length: 15 residues. Here the CDR3 DNA reads TGTGCCAGCAGCCTCCGGGCCCGACCCGCCTACGAGCAGTACTTC. It specifies CASSLRARPAYEQYF. Variable domain in full (rest from reference TRBV7-2 and TRBJ2-7): GAGVSQSPSNKVTEKGKDVELRCDPISGHTALYWYRQSLGQGLEFLIYFQGNSAPDKSGLPSDRFSAERTGGSVSTLTIQRTQQEDSAVYLCASSLRARPAYEQYFGPGTRLTVT.

As DNA, the CDR3 is TGCGCCAGCAGCCCAGGACCACGGCCGGATGAGCAGTTCTTC. It translates to CASSPGPRPDEQFF. V and J are TRBV4-1 and TRBJ2-1; D not resolved. This CDR3 has 14 amino acids. V was cut by 4 bases and J by 8 bases, with 15 bases left in between. Germline loops: CDR1 MGHRA, CDR2 YSYEKL.

This clonotype turned up a few times. In DNA form, the CDR3 reads TGTGCCAGCAGTCCGACAGGGGGCTCCTACAATGAGCAGTTCTTC. Its protein product is CASSPTGGSYNEQFF. The rearrangement links TRBV6-2 or TRBV6-3 to TRBJ2-1, with TRBD1 identical over 9 bases. The trim removed 5 bases at V and 0 bases at J, leaving 2 bases unmatched. CDR1 is MNHEY, CDR2 SVGEGT, per germline. There are 15 residues in the CDR3.

This clonotype was detected only a few times. V gene TRBV12-3 or TRBV12-4 combines with J gene TRBJ2-3; TRBD2 matches 9 bases. Germline trimming cut 1 base from V and 5 bases from J; bases unmatched to any gene: 4. The CDR3 is 15 residues long. CDR3 bases: TGTGCCAGCAGTTTAGGGCGGGGGGGTCAAGATACGCAGTATTTT. Protein: CASSLGRGGQDTQYF.

The rearrangement joins TRBV1 to TRBJ2-7; the table's TRBD1 call for D was not verified on the DNA. TRBV1 is classified as a pseudogene. CDR3 length: 14 residues. The CDR3 region has the DNA TGTGCCAGCAGTCAAGACCCAGGGGGCATTCGGCAGTACGTC. Protein: CASSQDPGGIRQYV.

The table lists this clonotype with many counts. The chain couples TRBV18 to TRBJ1-2, with a possible D match to TRBD1 (6 bases). This CDR3 spans 13 amino acids. V lost 6 bases and J lost 6, with 14 bases in between. Looked up from germline, CDR1 is KGHSH and CDR2 is LQKENI. The DNA of the CDR3 is TGTGCCAGCTCCCCAAGGCCAGGGGATGGCTACACCTTC. Protein product: CASSPRPGDGYTF.

This sequence joins TRBV6-1 and TRBJ2-6, with 7 bases that match TRBD2. Per germline, CDR1 MNHNS and CDR2 SASEGT. Trimming cost V 11 bases and J 0 bases; bases outside gene matches: 10. This CDR3 region has 16 residues. CDR3 protein: CAARGEGDSGANVLTF. CDR3 sequence (DNA): TGTGCCGCTCGGGGGGAGGGCGACTCTGGGGCCAACGTCCTGACTTTC.

This clonotype has more than one count but fewer than ten. The chain has TRBV4-1 and TRBJ2-2, with D possibly matching TRBD2 (5 bases). Deletions cut 9 bases from V and 1 base from J, with 15 bases between. The length of the CDR3 is 15 residues. Germline V CDR1 and CDR2: MGHRA, YSYEKL. The CDR3 nucleotides read TGCGCCAGTACCCTAAGCGGACGGAACACCGGGGAGCTGTTTTTT. This gives the protein CASTLSGRNTGELFF.

Written as DNA, the CDR3 is TGCGCCAGCAGCGACGGACAGCTTTCGGATGAGCAGTTCTTC. This encodes CASSDGQLSDEQFF. V and J are TRBV5-1 and TRBJ2-1, with D perhaps TRBD1 (6 bases). V lost 4 bases, J lost 8 bases, and 16 bases lay in between. This CDR3 spans 14 amino acids. The germline V gene encodes CDR1 SGHRS and CDR2 YFSETQ.

Comment on this clonotype: One end of the junction varies from germline; a read error may be responsible. The chain recombines TRBV7-7 with TRBJ2-3; TRBD2 matches at 8 bases. Germline V gives CDR1 SSHAT, CDR2 FNYEAQ (reference sequence). There are 13 residues in the CDR3. DNA of the CDR3: TGTGCTAGCAGCCATAGCGGGGAAGATACGCAGTATTTT. Protein sequence: CASSHSGEDTQYF. The full variable domain, its missing parts supplied by reference TRBV7-7 and TRBJ2-3, is GAGVSQSPRYKVTKRGQDVTLRCDPISSHATLYWYQQALGQGPEFLTYFNYEAQPDKSGLPSDRFSAERPEGSISTLTIQRTEQRDSAMYRCASSHSGEDTQYFGPGTRLTVL.

The chain carries TRBV20-1 and TRBJ1-2; D possibly corresponds to TRBD1 (5 bases). This CDR3 has 11 amino acids. The V end was cut by 6 bases, the J end by 9 bases, with 14 bases between. Germline V lookup: CDR1 DFQATT, CDR2 SNEGSKA (reference sequence). The chain's CDR3 is CSASRGESYTF. For the CDR3, the DNA is TGCAGTGCCTCTCGGGGGGAAAGCTACACCTTC.

There are a few counts of this clonotype. In DNA form, the CDR3 reads TGTGCCAGCCGCCAAACCCAGGAGGATCAGCCCCAGCATTTT. Translating gives CASRQTQEDQPQHF. The chain has TRBV6-1 and TRBJ1-5; D not certain. Germline lookup yields CDR1 MNHNS and CDR2 SASEGT. Trimming cost V 8 bases and J 5 bases, with 16 bases left between them. This CDR3 region has 14 residues.

This clonotype has ten or more counts. The rearrangement joins TRBV5-1 to TRBJ1-1; unclear D gene. From germline, CDR1 is SGHRS and CDR2 YFSETQ. V was cut by 4 bases and J by 11 bases, with 18 bases left in between. This CDR3 contains 13 residues. Here the CDR3 DNA reads TGCGCCAGCAGCCCCATCACAGAAACTGCTGCTTTCTTT. It specifies CASSPITETAAFF.

The gene calls are TRBV20-1 and TRBJ2-7, with D unresolved. Germline V CDR1 and CDR2: DFQATT, SNEGSKA (reference sequence). The V end lost 5 bases, the J end lost 7 bases, and 18 bases lay between the germline ends. The CDR3 sequence is 13 residues long. CDR3 residues: CSASRYNPREQYV. DNA for the CDR3: TGCAGTGCTTCGCGCTACAACCCTCGTGAGCAGTACGTC.

This clonotype was picked up a small number of times. The V gene is TRBV12-3 or TRBV12-4, the J gene TRBJ1-2; D uncertain. V was cut by 7 bases and J by 8 bases, with 20 bases left in between. The CDR3 has 14 residues. The CDR3 loop reads CASNPDGQVGGYTF. CDR3 coding DNA: TGTGCCAGCAACCCTGACGGGCAAGTCGGAGGCTACACCTTC.

The chain links TRBV20-1 to TRBJ2-3, with 8 bases matching TRBD2. The CDR3 extends over 13 amino acids. Germline CDR1 DFQATT, CDR2 SNEGSKA (reference sequence). J gave up 9 bases and V 5 bases, and 10 bases lay outside the gene matches. The CDR3 sequence: CSARPGAGGTQYF. As DNA, the CDR3 is TGCAGTGCTCGACCGGGGGCGGGGGGAACGCAGTATTTT.

The rearrangement joins TRBV11-2 to TRBJ2-1, with D perhaps TRBD1 (5 bases). Germline values: CDR1 SGHAT, CDR2 FQNNGV. The CDR3 has 16 amino acids. The germline V and J ends were trimmed by 1 base and 3 bases, with 13 bases remaining between them. CDR3 amino acids: CASSLVGQGGYNEQFF. CDR3 nucleotides: TGTGCCAGCAGCTTAGTGGGCCAGGGTGGCTACAATGAGCAGTTCTTC.

This clonotype was found a few times. The CDR3 protein is CSAPRGPGLQETQYF. In DNA form, the CDR3 reads TGCAGTGCTCCGCGGGGACCGGGACTACAAGAGACCCAGTACTTC. The chain has TRBV20-1 and TRBJ2-5, with 7 bases identical to TRBD2. Unmatched junction bases numbered 11, after V lost 5 bases and J lost 2 bases. CDR1 and CDR2 (germline): DFQATT, SNEGSKA (reference sequence). The CDR3 has 15 residues.

This clonotype was seen only a few times. The rearrangement links TRBV28 to TRBJ1-6, with D perhaps matching TRBD1 (6 bases). The V gene's germline CDR1 is MDHEN and CDR2 SYDVKM. The length of the CDR3 is 16 residues. Trimming pared 6 bases from V and 9 bases from J, leaving 21 bases between. The DNA for the CDR3 is TGTGCCAGCAGCCTCCCCGGTGGGGGCGCAGGTTCACCCCTCCACTTT. Its translation: CASSLPGGGAGSPLHF.

V and J are TRBV4-1 and TRBJ2-5; TRBD2 agrees at 9 bases. The germline V gene encodes CDR1 MGHRA and CDR2 YSYEKL. V shed 4 bases, J shed 1 base, and the junction held 10 bases outside the gene matches. The CDR3 extends over 17 amino acids. CDR3 amino acids: CASSPFRTSESQETQYF. CDR3 nucleotide sequence: TGCGCCAGCAGCCCGTTTCGGACTAGCGAGAGCCAAGAGACCCAGTACTTC.

This clonotype was recorded many times. This chain joins TRBV5-4 and TRBJ1-2, with 8 bases fitting TRBD1. CDR3 length: 14 residues. Germline values: CDR1 SGHNT, CDR2 YYREEE (reference sequence). J lost 4 bases, V lost 0 bases, and 2 bases had no gene match. The CDR3 DNA is TGTGCCAGCAGCTTGGGACAGGGGAGCTATGGCTACACCTTC. Amino acid sequence: CASSLGQGSYGYTF.

Only a few counts were recorded for this clonotype. The V and J genes are TRBV24-1 and TRBJ2-1; perhaps TRBD1 as D (8 bases). The V gene's germline CDR1 is KGHDR and CDR2 SFDVKD. The CDR3 has 13 amino acids. The ends were cut back, 10 bases at V and 6 bases at J, with 15 bases in the middle. The CDR3 loop reads CATAGQVSNEQFF. The DNA for the CDR3 is TGTGCCACAGCGGGACAGGTCAGCAATGAGCAGTTCTTC.

This clonotype has only a few counts. The chain has TRBV6-5 and TRBJ2-5; weak D call: TRBD2 (6 bases). The CDR3 consists of 15 residues. CDR1 MNHEY and CDR2 SVGAGI come from the germline V gene. Trimming cost V 4 bases and J 1 base, with 13 bases left between them. In DNA, the CDR3 is TGTGCCAGCAGTTTTGGGGGGACCGTCCAAGAGACCCAGTACTTC. Encoded protein: CASSFGGTVQETQYF.

This clonotype was detected a few times. CDR3 amino acids: CASSRQGGHEQYV. The CDR3 coding sequence is TGCGCCAGCAGCCGACAGGGGGGCCACGAGCAGTACGTC. The gene calls are TRBV10-2 and TRBJ2-7; TRBD1 aligns across 9 bases. With V trimmed by 6 bases and J by 5 bases, 5 bases remained unmatched. This CDR3 is built from 13 residues. Germline V lookup: CDR1 WSHSY, CDR2 SAAADI.

This clonotype was seen a few times. The chain joins TRBV5-1 to TRBJ2-5, with D unresolved. Germline loops: CDR1 SGHRS, CDR2 YFSETQ. The length of the CDR3 is 15 residues. V shed 0 bases and J shed 5 bases, with 14 bases lying between them. The CDR3 is CASSLALDPRETQYF. The CDR3 coding sequence is TGCGCCAGCAGCTTGGCCCTGGACCCCAGGGAGACCCAGTACTTC.

The V and J genes are TRBV5-4 and TRBJ1-1; TRBD1 aligns across 8 bases. J was trimmed by 1 base and V by 1 base; bases with no gene match: 6. The CDR3 runs to 16 residues. Looked up from germline, CDR1 is SGHNT and CDR2 is YYREEE (reference sequence). CDR3: CASSLKTGAKNTEAFF. In nucleotides, the CDR3 is TGTGCCAGCAGCTTGAAGACAGGGGCCAAGAACACTGAAGCTTTCTTT.

The sample holds a few counts of this clonotype. This chain connects TRBV11-2 to TRBJ2-5; TRBD2 is a possible D gene (5 bases). With 5 bases removed from V and 0 bases from J, the gap between germline ends came to 10 bases. This CDR3 has 14 residues. Germline-derived CDR1 and CDR2 are SGHAT and FQNNGV. CDR3 loop: CASSRTRNQETQYF. CDR3 bases: TGTGCCAGCAGCCGAACTAGAAACCAAGAGACCCAGTACTTC. The whole variable domain, remainder taken from reference TRBV11-2 and TRBJ2-5, is EAGVAQSPRYKIIEKRQSVAFWCNPISGHATLYWYQQILGQGPKLLIQFQNNGVVDDSQLPKDRFSAERLKGVDSTLKIQPAKLEDSAVYLCASSRTRNQETQYFGPGTRLLVL.

This clonotype has just a few counts. The chain uses TRBV12-3 or TRBV12-4 and TRBJ2-2, with 9 nucleotides matching TRBD1. The V and J ends lost 4 bases and 2 bases, in that order; junction bases with no gene match: 5. The CDR3 consists of 16 residues. This CDR3 reads CASSSDTGGNTGELFF. CDR3 bases: TGTGCCAGCAGTTCCGATACAGGGGGCAACACCGGGGAGCTGTTTTTT.